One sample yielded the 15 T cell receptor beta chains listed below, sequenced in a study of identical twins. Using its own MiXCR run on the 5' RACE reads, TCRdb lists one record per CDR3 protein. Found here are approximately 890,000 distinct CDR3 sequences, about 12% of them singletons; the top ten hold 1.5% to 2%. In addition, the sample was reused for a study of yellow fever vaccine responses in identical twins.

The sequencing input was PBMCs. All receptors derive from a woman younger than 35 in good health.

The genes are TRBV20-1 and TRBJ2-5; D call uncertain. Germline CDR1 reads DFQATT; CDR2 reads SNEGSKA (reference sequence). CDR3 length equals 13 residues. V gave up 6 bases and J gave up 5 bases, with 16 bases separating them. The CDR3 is CSAPLESSETQYF. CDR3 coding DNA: TGCAGTGCCCCCCTGGAGTCGTCGGAGACCCAGTACTTC.

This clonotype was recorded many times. The CDR3, as DNA: TGTGCCAGCAGCCAAGGGGGATCGAACACCGGGGAGCTGTTTTTT. Translating it yields CASSQGGSNTGELFF. The chain links TRBV3-1 to TRBJ2-2; the D is unclear. CDR3 length equals 15 residues. Trimming stripped 1 base from V and 0 bases from J, with 6 bases between. Germline CDR1 is LGHDT and CDR2 is YNNKEL (reference sequence).

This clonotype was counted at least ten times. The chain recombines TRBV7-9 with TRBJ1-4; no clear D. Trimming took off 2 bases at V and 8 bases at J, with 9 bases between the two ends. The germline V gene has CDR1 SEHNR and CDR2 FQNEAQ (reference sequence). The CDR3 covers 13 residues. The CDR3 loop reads CASSLQRGEKLFF. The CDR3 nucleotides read TGTGCCAGCAGCTTACAGAGAGGAGAAAAACTGTTTTTT.

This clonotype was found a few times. CDR3 coding DNA: TGTGCCAGCAGCCAAGATCTTCTCGGTTTGGACAATGAGCAGTTCTTC. Translating it yields CASSQDLLGLDNEQFF. V and J are TRBV4-2 and TRBJ2-1; D is ambiguous. The V end was cut by 0 bases, the J end by 5 bases, with 14 bases between. The CDR3 has 16 residues. Looked up from germline, CDR1 is LGHNA and CDR2 is YNFKEQ.

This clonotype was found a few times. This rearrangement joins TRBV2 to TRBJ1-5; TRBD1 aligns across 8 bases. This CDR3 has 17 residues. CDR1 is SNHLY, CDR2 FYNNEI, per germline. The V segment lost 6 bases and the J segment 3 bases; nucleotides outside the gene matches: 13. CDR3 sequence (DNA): TGTGCCAGCAGCGGGGGGCGGACAGGGAGGAACAATCAGCCCCAGCATTTT. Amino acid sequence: CASSGGRTGRNNQPQHF.

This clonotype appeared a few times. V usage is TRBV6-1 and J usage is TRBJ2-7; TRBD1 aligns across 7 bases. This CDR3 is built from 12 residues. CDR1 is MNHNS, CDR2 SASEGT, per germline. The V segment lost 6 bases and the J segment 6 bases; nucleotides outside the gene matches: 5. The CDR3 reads CASRGTVGEQYF. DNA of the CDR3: TGTGCCAGCAGGGGGACAGTGGGCGAGCAGTACTTC.

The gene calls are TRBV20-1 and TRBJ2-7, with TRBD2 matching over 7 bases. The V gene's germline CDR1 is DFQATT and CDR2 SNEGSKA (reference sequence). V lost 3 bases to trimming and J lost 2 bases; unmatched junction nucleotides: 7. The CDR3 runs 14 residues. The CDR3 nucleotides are TGCAGTGCTAGGGGGGGGTGGGGCCCCTACGAGCAGTACGTC. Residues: CSARGGWGPYEQYV.

The CDR3 spells CAISEDRLAGGKETQYF. The CDR3 region has the DNA TGTGCCATCAGTGAGGACCGACTAGCGGGGGGGAAAGAGACCCAGTACTTC. The chain recombines TRBV10-3 with TRBJ2-5, with TRBD2 matching 14 bases. The length of the CDR3 is 17 residues. The V and J ends lost 2 bases and 3 bases, in that order; junction bases with no gene match: 5. From germline, CDR1 is ENHRY and CDR2 SYGVKD.

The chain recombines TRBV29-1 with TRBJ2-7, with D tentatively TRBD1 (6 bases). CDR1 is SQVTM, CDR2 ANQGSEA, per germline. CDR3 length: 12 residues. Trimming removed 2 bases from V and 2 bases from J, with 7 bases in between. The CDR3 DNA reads TGCAGCGTTGAAAAGGGGGCCTACGAGCAGTACTTC. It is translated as CSVEKGAYEQYF.

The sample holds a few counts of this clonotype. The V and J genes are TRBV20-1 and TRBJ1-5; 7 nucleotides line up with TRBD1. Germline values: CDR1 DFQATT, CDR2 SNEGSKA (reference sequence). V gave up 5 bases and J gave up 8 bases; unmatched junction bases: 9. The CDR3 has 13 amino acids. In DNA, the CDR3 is TGCAGTGCTGATAAACAGGGGACGGAGCCCCAGCATTTT. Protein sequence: CSADKQGTEPQHF.

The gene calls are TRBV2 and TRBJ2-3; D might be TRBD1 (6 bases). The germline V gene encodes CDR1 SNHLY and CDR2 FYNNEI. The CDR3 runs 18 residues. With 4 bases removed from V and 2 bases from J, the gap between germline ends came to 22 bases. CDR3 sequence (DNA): TGTGCCAGCAGTGCCTATATAGCACAGGGCAAGGACACAGATACGCAGTATTTT. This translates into CASSAYIAQGKDTDTQYF.

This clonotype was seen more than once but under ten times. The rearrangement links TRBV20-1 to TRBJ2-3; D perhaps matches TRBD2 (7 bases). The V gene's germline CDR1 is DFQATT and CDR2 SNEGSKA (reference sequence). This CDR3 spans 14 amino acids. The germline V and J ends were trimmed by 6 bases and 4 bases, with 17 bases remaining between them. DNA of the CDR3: TGCAGTGCCCCCGCGGGGGCCAACGCAGATACGCAGTATTTT. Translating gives CSAPAGANADTQYF.

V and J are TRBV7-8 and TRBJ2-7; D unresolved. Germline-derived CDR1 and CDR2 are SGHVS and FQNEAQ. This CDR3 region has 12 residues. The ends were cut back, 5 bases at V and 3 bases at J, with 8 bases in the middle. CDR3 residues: CASSPEFYEQYF. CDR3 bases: TGTGCCAGCAGCCCCGAGTTCTACGAGCAGTACTTC.

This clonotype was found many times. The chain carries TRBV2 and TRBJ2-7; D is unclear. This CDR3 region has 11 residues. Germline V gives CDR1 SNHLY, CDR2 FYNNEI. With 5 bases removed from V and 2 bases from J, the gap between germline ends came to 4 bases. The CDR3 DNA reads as TGTGCCAGCAGTACGGCCTACGAGCAGTACTTC. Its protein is CASSTAYEQYF.

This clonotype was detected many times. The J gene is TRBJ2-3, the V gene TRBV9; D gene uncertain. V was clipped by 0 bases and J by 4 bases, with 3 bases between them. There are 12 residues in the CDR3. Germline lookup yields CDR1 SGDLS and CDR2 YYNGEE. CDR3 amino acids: CASSVGPDTQYF. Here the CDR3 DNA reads TGTGCCAGCAGCGTAGGCCCAGATACGCAGTATTTT.